The next 19 T cell receptor beta chains were all read from a single sample in a study of molecular identifiers for immune sequencing clone quantification. From the PCR reads, TCRdb called clonotypes with MiXCR, one entry per CDR3 protein. Of approximately 590,000 distinct CDR3 sequences listed, 25% are singletons. The sequenced sample was naive CD8+ T cells from blood, with Jurkat cell RNA spiked in. The subset is: FACS-sorted CD8+CD4-CCR7+CD45RA+ naive T cells. Receptors originate from a human donor in good health. Some libraries in this study had Jurkat cell RNA spiked in.

This chain links TRBV6-1 with TRBJ1-2; D perhaps matches TRBD1 (6 bases). The CDR3 length is 14 residues. Germline V lookup: CDR1 MNHNS, CDR2 SASEGT. V lost 1 base and J lost 5, with 11 bases in between. The CDR3 DNA sequence: TGTGCCAGCAGTGAAGGAGGGCAGGGGTATGGCTACACCTTC. As protein: CASSEGGQGYGYTF.

Ten or more counts support this clonotype. CDR3 amino acids: CASSQGSGGYYEQYF. CDR3 sequence (DNA): TGCGCCAGCAGCCAAGGTTCAGGGGGTTACTACGAGCAGTACTTC. The chain is built from TRBV4-1 and TRBJ2-7; 7 bases are shared with TRBD1. Germline V gives CDR1 MGHRA, CDR2 YSYEKL. Unmatched junction bases numbered 6, after V lost 1 base and J lost 3 bases. The length of the CDR3 is 15 residues.

As for this clonotype: A much larger clone is a single base away; this may be a read error. This likely comes from a read error, as the CDR3 has no conserved phenylalanine or tryptophan at its end. This chain joins TRBV9 and TRBJ2-5, with 8 bases aligning to TRBD1. Per the germline V gene, CDR1 is SGDLS and CDR2 is YYNGEE. The J segment lost 4 bases and the V segment lost 3 bases, leaving 8 bases of the junction unmatched. The length of the CDR3 is 15 residues. Written as DNA, the CDR3 is TGTGCCAGCAGCGAGGCAGGGGGCCGTGGAGAGACCCAGTACTCC. Its protein is CASSEAGGRGETQYS.

With respect to this clonotype: Since a much larger clone is just one base distant, this may be a read error. In nucleotides, the CDR3 is TGCGCCAGCAGCCATATAGCGGGAGGTACCTACAATAAGCAGTTCTTC. Protein product: CASSHIAGGTYNKQFF. V gene TRBV4-1 combines with J gene TRBJ2-1, with 10 bases that match TRBD2. This CDR3 is built from 16 residues. CDR1 and CDR2 from the germline V gene are MGHRA and YSYEKL.

This clonotype was seen a few times. J is TRBJ2-2 and V is TRBV20-1; maybe TRBD2 (5 bases). CDR3 length: 16 amino acids. Germline CDR1 reads DFQATT; CDR2 reads SNEGSKA (reference sequence). Trimming pared 2 bases from V and 7 bases from J, leaving 20 bases between. CDR3 DNA: TGCAGTGCTAGACCTACTAGTTTTGAGGTTCTCGGGGAGCTGTTTTTT. Protein: CSARPTSFEVLGELFF.

This clonotype was found a few times. The chain recombines TRBV7-8 with TRBJ2-5; 10 bases are a match to TRBD2. This CDR3 is built from 17 residues. The germline CDR1 and CDR2 sequences are SGHVS and FQNEAQ. After removal of 5 bases from V and 6 bases from J, the junction contained 15 bases not matched to a gene. The CDR3 is CASSQDFSGGAAKTQYF. CDR3 DNA: TGTGCCAGCAGCCAGGACTTCAGCGGGGGGGCTGCGAAGACCCAGTACTTC.

In its sample, this clonotype was seen a few times. The chain employs TRBV4-1 and TRBJ2-3; 9 nucleotides agree with TRBD2. The CDR3 loop spans 16 amino acids. The junction had 5 bases not matched to a gene; V was cut back by 0 bases and J by 4 bases. In germline, CDR1 is MGHRA, CDR2 YSYEKL. CDR3 residues: CASSQEGLAFADTQYF. The CDR3 region has the DNA TGCGCCAGCAGCCAAGAGGGACTAGCATTCGCAGATACGCAGTATTTT.

Regarding this clonotype: This may be a read error, as it is one base from a much larger clone. The chain carries TRBV15 and TRBJ1-4; no clear D. The CDR3 loop spans 13 amino acids. From germline, CDR1 is LNHNV and CDR2 YYDKDF (reference sequence). Here the CDR3 DNA reads TGTGCCACCAGCGGCTCAACTAATGAAAAACTGGTTTTT. It translates to CATSGSTNEKLVF.

Many counts were recorded for this clonotype. The chain links TRBV5-1 to TRBJ2-7; D is perhaps TRBD2 (6 bases). Trimming took 4 bases from V and 0 from J, leaving 11 bases between them. The CDR3 has 14 residues. CDR1 SGHRS and CDR2 YFSETQ come from the germline V gene. CDR3 nucleotide sequence: TGCGCCAGCAGCGCGGGACGAAGCTCCTACGAGCAGTACTTC. As protein: CASSAGRSSYEQYF. The full variable domain, with the rest looked up from reference TRBV5-1 and TRBJ2-7, is KAGVTQTPRYLIKTRGQQVTLSCSPISGHRSVSWYQQTPGQGLQFLFEYFSETQRNKGNFPGRFSGRQFSNSRSEMNVSTLELGDSALYLCASSAGRSSYEQYFGPGTRLTVT.

This clonotype was counted at least ten times. This chain's CDR3 is CASEGEYTEAFF. Written as DNA, the CDR3 is TGTGCCAGCGAGGGGGAGTACACTGAAGCTTTCTTT. The chain employs TRBV2 and TRBJ1-1, with D perhaps TRBD1 (6 bases). V was pared by 8 bases and J by 3 bases, with 10 bases between. The CDR3 spans 12 residues. Germline CDR1 reads SNHLY; CDR2 reads FYNNEI. The entire variable domain, with the rest obtained from reference TRBV2 and TRBJ1-1, is as follows: EPEVTQTPSHQVTQMGQEVILRCVPISNHLYFYWYRQILGQKVEFLVSFYNNEISEKSEIFDDQFSVERPDGSNFTLKIRSTKLEDSAMYFCASEGEYTEAFFGQGTRLTVV.

This clonotype was picked up many times. The chain uses TRBV13 and TRBJ2-7, with a weak D call TRBD1 (6 bases). The CDR3 is 15 amino acids. V shed 5 bases and J shed 4 bases, with 18 bases lying between them. Germline V CDR1 and CDR2: PRHDT, FYEKMQ (reference sequence). Here the CDR3 reads CASSPPRGTQYEQYF. The CDR3 coding sequence is TGTGCCAGCAGCCCCCCCAGGGGCACACAGTACGAGCAGTACTTC.

This rearrangement joins TRBV11-1 to TRBJ2-2; possible D gene TRBD2, 5 bases. Germline V gene data show CDR1 as SGHAT and CDR2 as FQDESV (reference sequence). Trimming took off 4 bases at V and 7 bases at J, with 16 bases between the two ends. The CDR3 has 15 amino acids. This chain's CDR3 is CASSSDPGNGGELFF. CDR3 bases: TGTGCCAGCAGCTCCGACCCGGGGAATGGCGGGGAGCTGTTTTTT.

There are many counts of this clonotype. The chain recombines TRBV20-1 with TRBJ2-7; 8 bases fit TRBD2. The V segment lost 0 bases and the J segment 3 bases; nucleotides outside the gene matches: 7. The CDR3 runs to 15 residues. From germline, CDR1 is DFQATT and CDR2 SNEGSKA (reference sequence). The CDR3 is CSARDLREEIYEQYF. For the CDR3, the DNA is TGCAGTGCTAGAGATTTGCGGGAGGAAATCTACGAGCAGTACTTC.

This clonotype was seen a few times. V and J are TRBV4-3 and TRBJ2-3; a weak D match, TRBD2 (5 bases). The ends were cut back, 0 bases at V and 1 base at J, with 11 bases in the middle. Germline-derived CDR1 and CDR2 are LGHNA and YSLEER. The CDR3 covers 16 residues. CDR3 sequence: CASSQDVRGGTDTQYF. CDR3 bases: TGCGCCAGCAGCCAAGACGTCCGGGGTGGCACAGATACGCAGTATTTT.

This clonotype was seen many times. The chain has TRBV30 and TRBJ1-1; 9 positions agree with TRBD1. CDR3 length: 14 residues. Germline CDR1 and CDR2: GTSNPN and SVGIG (reference sequence). Trimming at V came to 7 bases and at J to 5 bases, leaving 11 bases not matched to a gene. CDR3 amino acids: CALRPGQGQTEAFF. CDR3 DNA sequence: TGTGCCTTACGCCCGGGACAGGGACAAACTGAAGCTTTCTTT. The full variable domain, in which reference TRBV30 and TRBJ1-1 provide the parts outside the CDR3, is SQTIHQWPATLVQPVGSPLSLECTVEGTSNPNLYWYRQAAGRGLQLLFYSVGIGQISSEVPQNLSASRPQDRQFILSSKKLLLSDSGFYLCALRPGQGQTEAFFGQGTRLTVV.

The gene calls are TRBV19 and TRBJ1-5; the match to TRBD1 covers 12 bases. The junction had 3 bases not matched to a gene; V was cut back by 1 base and J by 8 bases. This CDR3 comprises 15 residues. In germline, CDR1 is LNHDA, CDR2 SQIVND (reference sequence). The CDR3 is CASSIGDRGLKPQHF. In DNA form, the CDR3 reads TGTGCCAGTAGTATAGGGGACAGGGGGCTGAAGCCCCAGCATTTT.

In its sample, this clonotype was seen many times. V and J are TRBV4-1 and TRBJ2-5; D gene uncertain. This CDR3 region has 14 residues. Germline CDR1 and CDR2: MGHRA and YSYEKL. Trimming removed 1 base from V and 3 bases from J, with 9 bases in between. The CDR3: CASSQASVEETQYF. Written as DNA, the CDR3 is TGCGCCAGCAGCCAAGCCAGCGTCGAAGAGACCCAGTACTTC.

The chain recombines TRBV7-9 with TRBJ2-7, with unresolved D. The CDR3 sequence is 13 residues long. Between the trimmed V and J ends, which lost 5 bases and 6 bases, there was a span of 14 bases. The germline V gene encodes CDR1 SEHNR and CDR2 FQNEAQ (reference sequence). The CDR3 sequence: CASSGRPSFEQYF. The DNA of the CDR3 is TGTGCCAGCAGCGGCCGACCCTCTTTCGAGCAGTACTTC.

This clonotype was detected many times. V and J are TRBV6-8 and TRBJ1-5, with D uncertain. The CDR3 sequence is 14 residues long. CDR1 and CDR2 (germline): MNHGY, SAAAGT. The V end lost 1 base, the J end lost 3 bases, and 7 bases lay between the germline ends. Written as DNA, the CDR3 is TGTGCCAGCAGTTACTGGCAGATCAATCAGCCCCAGCATTTT. Encoded protein: CASSYWQINQPQHF.